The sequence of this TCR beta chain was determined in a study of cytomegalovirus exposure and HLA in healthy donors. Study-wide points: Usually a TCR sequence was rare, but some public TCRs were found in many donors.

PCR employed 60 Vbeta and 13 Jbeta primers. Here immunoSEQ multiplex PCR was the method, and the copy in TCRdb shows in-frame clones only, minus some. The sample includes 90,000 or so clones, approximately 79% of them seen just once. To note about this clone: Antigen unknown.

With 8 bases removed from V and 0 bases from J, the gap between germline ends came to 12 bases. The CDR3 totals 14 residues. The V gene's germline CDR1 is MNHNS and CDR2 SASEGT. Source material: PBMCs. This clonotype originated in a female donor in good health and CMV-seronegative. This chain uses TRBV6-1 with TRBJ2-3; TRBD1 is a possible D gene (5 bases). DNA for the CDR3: TGTGCCAGCCTAGTAGGGGTTAGCACAGATACGCAGTATTTT. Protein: CASLVGVSTDTQYF.